This TCR beta chain was recorded in a study of stem cell transplantation in POMP-related autoinflammatory disease. Study context: Defective thymoproteasomes were hypothesized to impair CD8+ T-cell positive selection. Through one year post-transplant, neutrophils and platelets were 100% of graft donor origin.

Method: immunoSEQ multiplex PCR; TCRdb's copy keeps in-frame clones and lacks some. The table lists about 4,900 clones, more than 85% of them singletons. Germline V gene data show CDR1 as MDHEN and CDR2 as SYDVKM. The CDR3 runs to 15 residues. J lost 6 bases, V lost 1 base, and 8 bases had no gene match. Sequences were derived from CD8+ T cells from PBMCs, sampled after stem cell transplantation. The sequence derives from a human patient with POMP-related autoinflammation and immune dysregulation (PRAID). A share of the T cells may be of graft donor origin. The chain couples TRBV28 to TRBJ1-1, with 7 positions matching TRBD1. CDR3 residues: CASSLLSRGDSEAFF. Here the CDR3 DNA reads TGTGCCAGCAGTTTATTAAGCAGGGGGGACTCTGAAGCTTTCTTT.